One sample yielded the 4 T cell receptor beta chains listed below, sequenced in a study of shared clonotypes between healthy human individuals. Cells designated naive CD8 were CD45RO-negative and were positively selected for CCR7, with terminally differentiated effector memory CD45RA+ cells excluded. The repertoire was sequenced with immunoSEQ multiplex PCR; TCRdb's copy has only in-frame clones and lacks some. The sample includes around 1.9 million clones, roughly 95% of them seen just once. Sequenced: naive CD8+ T cells from PBMCs. The receptors stem from a young man in good health. Some clones in this sample may be carry-over from other donors' samples.

The V gene is TRBV25-1, the J gene TRBJ1-4; D possibly corresponds to TRBD1 (6 bases). The CDR3 spans 13 residues. Trimming left V 2 bases short and J 8 bases short, with 9 bases between. CDR1 and CDR2 (germline): MGHDK, SYGVNS. CDR3 sequence (DNA): TGTGCCAGCAGTGAAGAGGGGGGCGAAAAACTGTTTTTT. Its translation is CASSEEGGEKLFF.

As DNA, the CDR3 is TGTGCCAGCAGCTTAACCCACGGGGAGCAGTACTTC. Protein sequence: CASSLTHGEQYF. The chain combines TRBV7-2 with TRBJ2-7; D remains unclear. There are 12 residues in the CDR3. V was cut by 2 bases and J by 7 bases, with 9 bases left in between. Germline V gene data show CDR1 as SGHTA and CDR2 as FQGNSA.

The V call is TRBV7-2, the J call TRBJ2-7, with D maybe TRBD2 (6 bases). Germline assignment: CDR1 SGHTA and CDR2 FQGNSA. V was cut by 3 bases and J by 5 bases, with 20 bases left in between. The CDR3 is 16 residues long. As DNA, the CDR3 is TGTGCCAGCAGCTTGAACCCGGGAGACCTGATTCACGAGCAGTACTTC. It yields the protein CASSLNPGDLIHEQYF.

The V gene is TRBV9, the J gene TRBJ2-5; TRBD1 might be the D (5 bases). The CDR3 runs 15 residues. The germline CDR1 and CDR2 sequences are SGDLS and YYNGEE. The V and J ends lost 3 bases and 5 bases respectively, with 17 bases between them. This CDR3 is CASSASSGLGETQYF. In DNA form, the CDR3 reads TGTGCCAGCAGCGCATCTTCAGGGTTGGGGGAGACCCAGTACTTC.